The table lists the clone carrying this T cell receptor beta chain with a few counts. What it binds is unknown. In each case, RNA was isolated and then reverse transcribed into cDNA as the sequencing template. The protocol was immunoSEQ multiplex PCR, while the TCRdb copy is restricted to in-frame clones and leaves out a portion. Of 200,000 to 250,000 clones listed, about three fifths are singletons. Regarding treatment: oral pan-JAK inhibitor, 5-10 mg twice daily. Lesional scalp punch biopsies and peripheral blood came from alopecia areata patients. V lost 2 bases to trimming and J lost 4 bases, with 11 bases between them. The CDR3 totals 14 residues. CDR1 LNHDA and CDR2 SQIVND come from the germline V gene (reference sequence). The entry originates in a study of CD8+ T cells in alopecia areata. Study-wide findings and caveats: Clonality in the scalp and expanded CD8+ clones ranked among the top 100 were significantly decreased by tofacitinib. Alopecia totalis/universalis scalp especially showed more expanded CD8+ clones than normal scalp.

The sample here was CD4+ T cells sorted from blood, taken at week 4, from a patient treated with tofacitinib. The genes are TRBV19 and TRBJ1-1; a weak D match, TRBD1 (5 bases). This clonotype originated in a human donor with alopecia areata. CDR3 protein: CASSIQGRGTEAFF. The DNA for the CDR3 is TGTGCCAGTAGTATACAGGGACGAGGCACTGAAGCTTTCTTT.